The rows below give T cell receptor beta chains drawn from one sample of a study of blood T cells in healthy people across ages. MiXCR, applied by TCRdb to the 5' RACE reads, yields one record per CDR3 protein. This table holds some 760,000 distinct CDR3 sequences, roughly 25% found once. In addition, the sample was reused for a study of T cells of mothers and their children.

Sequenced material: blood. The receptor source for this set is a boy between 5 and 17 years old in good health. Both conserved end residues are part of each CDR3. The order of the fields is clone size, V gene, D gene, J gene, CDR3 protein, CDR3 DNA. D genes are given only for firm matches. Clone sizes are given selectively: once, few, many, or a class where the clone is expanded.

-	TRBV2	-	TRBJ2-7	CASSDRGGRDEQYF	TGTGCCAGCAGTGACAGGGGCGGTAGGGACGAGCAGTACTTC
-	TRBV7-2	TRBD2	TRBJ2-7	CASSSRTSAWGTYEQYF	TGTGCCAGCAGCTCCCGGACTAGCGCCTGGGGAACCTACGAGCAGTACTTC
few	TRBV20-1	TRBD2	TRBJ2-5	CSADNSGGPQETQYF	TGCAGTGCTGACAACAGCGGGGGGCCACAAGAGACCCAGTACTTC
few	TRBV15	-	TRBJ1-1	CATSRDHKGMDTEAFF	TGTGCCACCAGCAGAGATCATAAGGGTATGGACACTGAAGCTTTCTTT
once	TRBV6-2/TRBV6-3	-	TRBJ2-3	CASSSGHTDTQYF	TGTGCTAGCAGTTCCGGACACACAGATACGCAGTATTTT
-	TRBV6-5	-	TRBJ2-6	CAARQPSGANVLTF	TGTGCCGCTAGACAGCCGTCGGGGGCCAACGTCCTGACTTTC
-	TRBV2	TRBD2	TRBJ2-4	CASSERREGLNIQYF	TGTGCCAGCAGTGAACGGCGGGAGGGCCTAAACATTCAGTACTTC
-	TRBV29-1	TRBD1	TRBJ2-5	CSVEGQGVGEQYF	TGCAGCGTTGAAGGACAGGGGGTAGGGGAGCAGTACTTC
-	TRBV27	-	TRBJ2-1	CASSGRQGNYNEQFF	TGTGCCAGCAGTGGGAGGCAGGGGAATTACAATGAGCAGTTCTTC
few	TRBV6-2/TRBV6-3	TRBD2	TRBJ2-5	CASSSDLAAGGETQYF	TGTGCCAGCAGTTCCGACCTAGCGGCGGGGGGAGAGACCCAGTACTTC
few	TRBV12-3/TRBV12-4	-	TRBJ1-3	CAGSPSAGPLGNTIYF	TGTGCCGGCAGTCCTAGTGCCGGGCCCCTGGGAAACACCATATATTTT
-	TRBV13	TRBD1	TRBJ1-1	CASSSTGKDTEAFF	TGTGCCAGCAGCTCGACAGGGAAGGACACTGAAGCTTTCTTT
-	TRBV9	-	TRBJ1-2	CASSVEGQNYGYTF	TGTGCCAGCAGCGTAGAGGGTCAAAACTATGGCTACACCTTC
-	TRBV6-6	TRBD2	TRBJ2-7	CASSPSSKREDGQYF	TGTGCCAGCAGCCCCTCTTCCAAGCGGGAGGACGGGCAGTACTTC
-	TRBV20-1	TRBD1	TRBJ2-6	CSAWTGGSGANVLTF	TGCAGTGCCTGGACAGGGGGCTCTGGGGCCAACGTCCTGACTTTC
-	TRBV28	-	TRBJ2-7	CASRPRTVYEQYF	TGTGCCAGCAGACCACGGACCGTTTACGAGCAGTACTTC
-	TRBV27	TRBD1	TRBJ1-5	CASSIQGGNQPQHF	TGTGCCAGCAGCATCCAGGGGGGGAATCAGCCCCAGCATTTT
once	TRBV29-1	-	TRBJ2-7	CSVEVGVEGSYEQYF	TGCAGCGTTGAAGTGGGTGTAGAGGGGAGCTACGAGCAGTACTTC
few	TRBV10-3	TRBD1	TRBJ2-5	CAISEAQGVETQYF	TGTGCCATCAGTGAAGCACAGGGGGTTGAGACCCAGTACTTC
-	TRBV12-3/TRBV12-4	-	TRBJ2-1	CASSPPPTGYNEQFF	TGTGCCAGCAGTCCTCCCCCGACAGGTTACAATGAGCAGTTCTTC
few	TRBV12-3/TRBV12-4	-	TRBJ1-1	CASSPADRGMNTEAFF	TGTGCCAGCAGCCCAGCCGACCGGGGCATGAACACTGAAGCTTTCTTT
-	TRBV7-3	TRBD1	TRBJ1-6	CASSRGPRGDSPLHF	TGTGCCAGCAGCCGAGGCCCCAGGGGGGATTCACCCCTCCACTTT
-	TRBV15	TRBD2	TRBJ2-5	CATSRAGKETQYF	TGTGCCACCAGCCGAGCGGGAAAAGAGACCCAGTACTTC
-	TRBV20-1	-	TRBJ2-3	CSASGVSGTDTQYF	TGCAGTGCTAGCGGAGTTTCGGGGACAGATACGCAGTATTTT
-	TRBV7-9	-	TRBJ1-1	CASSLSRVLMNTEAFF	TGTGCCAGCAGCTTAAGTCGCGTACTCATGAACACTGAAGCTTTCTTT
few	TRBV3-1	-	TRBJ2-5	CASSSKRDPRLGETQYF	TGTGCCAGCAGCTCAAAACGGGACCCACGACTAGGAGAGACCCAGTACTTC
-	TRBV3-1	-	TRBJ2-7	CATSPSRADRTYEQYF	TGTGCCACCAGTCCATCCCGGGCAGACAGGACCTACGAGCAGTACTTC
few	TRBV7-9	-	TRBJ1-3	CASSLASQAASGNTIYF	TGTGCCAGCAGCTTAGCTTCTCAGGCAGCCTCTGGAAACACCATATATTTT
few	TRBV20-1	TRBD2	TRBJ2-5	CSASMGSGRLGQETQYF	TGCAGTGCTAGTATGGGTAGCGGGAGGCTCGGCCAAGAGACCCAGTACTTC
few	TRBV7-9	TRBD1	TRBJ2-5	CASNSGTVETQYF	TGTGCCAGCAACTCCGGGACAGTAGAGACCCAGTACTTC
-	TRBV6-1	TRBD2	TRBJ2-4	CASSEAGLAELAKNIQYF	TGTGCCAGCAGTGAAGCCGGACTAGCGGAACTAGCCAAAAACATTCAGTACTTC
once	TRBV7-9	TRBD1	TRBJ1-4	CASSLAGTGGNEKLFF	TGTGCCAGCAGCTTAGCGGGGACAGGGGGGAATGAAAAACTGTTTTTT
few	TRBV5-1	-	TRBJ2-1	CASSLRISSYNEQFF	TGCGCCAGCAGCTTGCGGATTAGCTCCTACAATGAGCAGTTCTTC
-	TRBV10-1	TRBD2	TRBJ2-3	CASSRDGRRSDTQYF	TGCGCCAGCAGCAGAGACGGGAGGAGGTCAGATACGCAGTATTTT
-	TRBV2	TRBD2	TRBJ2-1	CASSPIRLREAGKSGNEQFF	TGTGCCAGCAGCCCCATTCGGTTGCGGGAGGCCGGCAAGTCGGGCAATGAGCAGTTCTTC
few	TRBV29-1	-	TRBJ1-5	CSVFNQPQHF	TGCAGCGTTTTCAATCAGCCCCAGCATTTT
-	TRBV7-8	-	TRBJ1-3	CASSPTRRGLGAGNTIYF	TGTGCCAGCAGCCCTACTCGCAGAGGGTTAGGGGCTGGAAACACCATATATTTT
-	TRBV28	TRBD2	TRBJ2-2	CATRRGVNTGELFF	TGTGCCACTAGGCGGGGGGTGAACACCGGGGAGCTGTTTTTT
-	TRBV6-2/TRBV6-3	TRBD2	TRBJ2-7	CASKTSGGAYEQYF	TGTGCCAGCAAGACTAGCGGGGGGGCCTACGAGCAGTACTTC
-	TRBV9	TRBD1	TRBJ1-2	CASSEEQGADGYTF	TGTGCCAGCAGCGAGGAACAGGGGGCAGATGGCTACACCTTC
few	TRBV18	-	TRBJ2-7	CASSPPGNLYEQYF	TGTGCCAGCTCACCACCAGGGAACCTCTACGAGCAGTACTTC
many	TRBV5-6	TRBD2	TRBJ2-1	CASSLPGLADNEQFF	TGTGCCAGCAGCTTGCCGGGACTAGCGGACAATGAGCAGTTCTTC
-	TRBV6-1	-	TRBJ2-7	CASSEWGSSWEQYF	TGTGCCAGCAGTGAATGGGGGAGTTCGTGGGAGCAGTACTTC
-	TRBV7-2	-	TRBJ1-5	CASSLWGQSGGEPQHF	TGTGCCAGCAGCTTATGGGGGCAGAGCGGGGGAGAGCCCCAGCATTTT
once	TRBV7-2	TRBD2	TRBJ2-7	CASSLDGLDEQYF	TGTGCCAGCAGCTTAGATGGACTAGACGAGCAGTACTTC
few	TRBV5-6	-	TRBJ2-5	CASSFNSGKETQYF	TGTGCCAGCAGCTTTAACAGCGGAAAAGAGACCCAGTACTTC
-	TRBV6-2/TRBV6-3	TRBD1	TRBJ1-1	CAVQGVETWAEAFF	TGTGCCGTTCAGGGGGTTGAGACCTGGGCTGAAGCTTTCTTT
-	TRBV28	-	TRBJ1-6	CASSLVDSGSPLHF	TGTGCCAGCAGTTTGGTGGACTCGGGCTCACCCCTCCACTTT
-	TRBV28	-	TRBJ1-5	CASSRDDQPQHF	TGTGCCAGCAGCAGGGACGATCAGCCCCAGCATTTT
-	TRBV20-1	-	TRBJ2-4	CSATKPGTNIAKSIQYF	TGCAGTGCTACAAAACCGGGAACGAATATAGCCAAAAGCATTCAGTACTTC
few	TRBV6-6	-	TRBJ1-2	CASSYLLGESNGYTF	TGTGCCAGCAGTTACCTCCTGGGGGAGAGTAATGGCTACACCTTC
-	TRBV11-2	TRBD1	TRBJ1-2	CASSTRTGGDGYAF	TGTGCCAGCAGCACCCGGACAGGGGGCGATGGCTACGCCTTC
-	TRBV5-1	TRBD2	TRBJ2-1	CASSLYRREENEQFF	TGCGCCAGCAGCTTGTATCGGCGGGAGGAGAATGAGCAGTTCTTC
few	TRBV7-3	-	TRBJ2-1	CASSLKRGNRYNEQFF	TGTGCCAGCAGCTTAAAGCGCGGGAACAGGTACAATGAGCAGTTCTTC
-	TRBV20-1	-	TRBJ2-5	CSARDWAEETQYF	TGCAGTGCTAGAGATTGGGCAGAAGAGACCCAGTACTTC
-	TRBV2	TRBD1	TRBJ2-5	CASSDPGQGAQENQYF	TGTGCCAGCAGCGACCCGGGACAGGGGGCTCAAGAGAACCAGTACTTC
few	TRBV29-1	-	TRBJ2-6	CSVRGGASGANVLTF	TGCAGCGTTAGGGGGGGCGCCTCTGGGGCCAACGTCCTGACTTTC